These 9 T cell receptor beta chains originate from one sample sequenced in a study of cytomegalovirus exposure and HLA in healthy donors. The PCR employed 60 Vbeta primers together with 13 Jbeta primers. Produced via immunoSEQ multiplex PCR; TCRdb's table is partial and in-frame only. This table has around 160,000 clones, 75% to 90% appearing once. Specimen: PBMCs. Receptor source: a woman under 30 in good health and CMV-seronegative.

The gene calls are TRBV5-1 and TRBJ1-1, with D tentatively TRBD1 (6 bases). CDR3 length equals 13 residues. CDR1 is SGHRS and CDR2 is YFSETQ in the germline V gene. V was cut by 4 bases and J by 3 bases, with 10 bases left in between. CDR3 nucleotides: TGCGCCAGCAGCGAAACAGGGCACACTGAAGCTTTCTTT. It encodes CASSETGHTEAFF.

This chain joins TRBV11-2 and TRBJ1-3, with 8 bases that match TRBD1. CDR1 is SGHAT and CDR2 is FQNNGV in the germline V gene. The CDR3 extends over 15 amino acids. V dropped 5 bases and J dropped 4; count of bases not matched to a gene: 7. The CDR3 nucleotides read TGTGCCAGCAGCCTTGACAGGGGCTACGGAAACACCATATATTTT. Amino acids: CASSLDRGYGNTIYF.

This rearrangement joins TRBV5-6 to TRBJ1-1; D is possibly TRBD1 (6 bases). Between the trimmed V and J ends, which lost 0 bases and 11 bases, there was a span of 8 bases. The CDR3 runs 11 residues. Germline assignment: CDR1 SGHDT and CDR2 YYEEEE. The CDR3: CASSLDRVAFF. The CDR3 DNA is TGTGCCAGCAGCTTGGACAGGGTGGCTTTCTTT. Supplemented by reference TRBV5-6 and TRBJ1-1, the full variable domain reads DAGVTQSPTHLIKTRGQQVTLRCSPKSGHDTVSWYQQALGQGPQFIFQYYEEEERQRGNFPDRFSGHQFPNYSSELNVNALLLGDSALYLCASSLDRVAFFGQGTRLTVV.

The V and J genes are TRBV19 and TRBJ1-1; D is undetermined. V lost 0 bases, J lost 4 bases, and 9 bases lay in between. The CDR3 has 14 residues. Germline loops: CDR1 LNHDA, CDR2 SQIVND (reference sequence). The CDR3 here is CASSIDEVPTEAFF. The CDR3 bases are TGTGCCAGTAGTATAGATGAGGTTCCCACTGAAGCTTTCTTT.

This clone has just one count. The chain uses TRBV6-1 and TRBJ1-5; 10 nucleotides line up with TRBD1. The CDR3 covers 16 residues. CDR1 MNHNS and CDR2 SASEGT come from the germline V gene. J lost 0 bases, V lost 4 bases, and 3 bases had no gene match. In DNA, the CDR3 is TGTGCCAGCAGTGTTTGGGACAGGGGTAGCAATCAGCCCCAGCATTTT. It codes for CASSVWDRGSNQPQHF.

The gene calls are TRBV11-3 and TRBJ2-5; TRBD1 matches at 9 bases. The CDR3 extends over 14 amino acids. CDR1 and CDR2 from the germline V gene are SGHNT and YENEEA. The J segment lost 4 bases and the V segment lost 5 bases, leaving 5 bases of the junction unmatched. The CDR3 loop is CASSPQGARETQYF. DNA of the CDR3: TGTGCCAGCAGCCCACAGGGGGCCAGAGAGACCCAGTACTTC.

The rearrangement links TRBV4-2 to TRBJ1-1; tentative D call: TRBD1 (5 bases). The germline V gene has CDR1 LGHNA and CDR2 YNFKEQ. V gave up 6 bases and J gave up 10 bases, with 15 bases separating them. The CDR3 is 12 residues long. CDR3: CASRLGTSLAFF. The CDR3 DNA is TGTGCCAGCAGACTAGGGACTTCCTTAGCTTTCTTT.

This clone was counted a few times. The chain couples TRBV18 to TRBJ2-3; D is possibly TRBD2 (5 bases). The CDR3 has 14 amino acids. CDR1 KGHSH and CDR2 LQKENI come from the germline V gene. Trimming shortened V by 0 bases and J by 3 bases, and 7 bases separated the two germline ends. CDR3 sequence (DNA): TGTGCCAGCTCACCACCGGTAGCGACAGATACGCAGTATTTT. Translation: CASSPPVATDTQYF.

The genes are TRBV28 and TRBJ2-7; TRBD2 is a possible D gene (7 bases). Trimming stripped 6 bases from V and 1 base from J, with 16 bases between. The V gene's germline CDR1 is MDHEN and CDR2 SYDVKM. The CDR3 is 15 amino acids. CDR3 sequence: CASRSLGGESYEQYF. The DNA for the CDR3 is TGTGCCAGCAGGTCTCTAGGGGGGGAGTCCTACGAGCAGTACTTC.